The present T cell receptor (beta chain) was sequenced within a study of cytomegalovirus exposure and HLA in healthy donors. Looking at the study overall: Earlier sequencing of about 179 million T cells yielded 100 million to 120 million unique TCR beta sequences.

For this clone: The antigen is not known.

Study-level results: Cytomegalovirus status, reportedly, was diagnosed with high specificity and sensitivity by the classifier. V- and J-gene trimming in TCR beta was tied to a missense DCLRE1C variant by an analysis performed later.

With 60 Vbeta and 13 Jbeta primers, the PCR was carried out. TCRdb keeps only in-frame clones here, not all; method: immunoSEQ multiplex PCR. The sample lists over 90,000 clones; over 75% were seen once. This sequence originates from a man between 35 and 55 years old in good health and CMV-seropositive. The source material was PBMCs.

CDR3 protein: CASSLASPGQKFNYGYTF. In nucleotides, the CDR3 is TGTGCCAGCAGTTTGGCAAGCCCGGGACAGAAATTTAACTATGGCTACACCTTC. The chain carries TRBV27 and TRBJ1-2; 7 bases map to TRBD1. The CDR3 covers 18 residues. The germline V gene has CDR1 MNHEY and CDR2 SMNVEV (reference sequence). With V trimmed by 3 bases and J by 1 base, 14 bases remained unmatched.